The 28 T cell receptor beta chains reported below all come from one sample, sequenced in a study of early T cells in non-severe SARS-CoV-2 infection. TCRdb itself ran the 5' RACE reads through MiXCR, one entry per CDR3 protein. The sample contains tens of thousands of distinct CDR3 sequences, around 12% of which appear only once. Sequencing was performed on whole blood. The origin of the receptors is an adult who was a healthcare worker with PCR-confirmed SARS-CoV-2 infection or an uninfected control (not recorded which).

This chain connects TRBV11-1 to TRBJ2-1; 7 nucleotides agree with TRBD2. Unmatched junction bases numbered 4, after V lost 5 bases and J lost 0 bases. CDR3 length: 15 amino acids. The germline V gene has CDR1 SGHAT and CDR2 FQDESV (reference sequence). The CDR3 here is CASSPGGYSYNEQFF. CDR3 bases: TGTGCCAGCAGCCCCGGGGGGTACTCCTACAATGAGCAGTTCTTC.

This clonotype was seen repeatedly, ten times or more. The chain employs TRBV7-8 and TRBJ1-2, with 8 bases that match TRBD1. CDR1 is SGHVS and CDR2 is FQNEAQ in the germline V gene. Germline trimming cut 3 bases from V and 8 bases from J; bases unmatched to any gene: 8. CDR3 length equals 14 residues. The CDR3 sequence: CASSLQGAPGGYTF. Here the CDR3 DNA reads TGTGCCAGCAGCTTGCAGGGGGCGCCAGGAGGCTACACCTTC.

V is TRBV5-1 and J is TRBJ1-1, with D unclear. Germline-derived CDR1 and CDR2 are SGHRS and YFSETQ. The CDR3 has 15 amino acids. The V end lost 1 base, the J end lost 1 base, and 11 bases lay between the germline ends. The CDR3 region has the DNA TGCGCCAGCAGCTTGTCGCCCCAGTGGAACACTGAAGCTTTCTTT. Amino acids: CASSLSPQWNTEAFF. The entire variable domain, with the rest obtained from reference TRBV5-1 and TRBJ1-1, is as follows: KAGVTQTPRYLIKTRGQQVTLSCSPISGHRSVSWYQQTPGQGLQFLFEYFSETQRNKGNFPGRFSGRQFSNSRSEMNVSTLELGDSALYLCASSLSPQWNTEAFFGQGTRLTVV.

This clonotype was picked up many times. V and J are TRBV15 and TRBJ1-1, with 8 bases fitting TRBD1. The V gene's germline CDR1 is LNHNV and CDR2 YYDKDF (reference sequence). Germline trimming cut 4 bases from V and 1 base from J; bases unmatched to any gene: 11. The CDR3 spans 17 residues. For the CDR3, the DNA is TGTGCCACCAGCACCCTGACAGGGGCCGCCACGAACACTGAAGCTTTCTTT. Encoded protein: CATSTLTGAATNTEAFF.

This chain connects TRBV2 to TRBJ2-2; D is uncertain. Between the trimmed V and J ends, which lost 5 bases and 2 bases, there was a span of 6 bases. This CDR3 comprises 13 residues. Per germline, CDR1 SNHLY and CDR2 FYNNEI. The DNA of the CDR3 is TGTGCCAGCAGTAATCGTAACACCGGGGAGCTGTTTTTT. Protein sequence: CASSNRNTGELFF.

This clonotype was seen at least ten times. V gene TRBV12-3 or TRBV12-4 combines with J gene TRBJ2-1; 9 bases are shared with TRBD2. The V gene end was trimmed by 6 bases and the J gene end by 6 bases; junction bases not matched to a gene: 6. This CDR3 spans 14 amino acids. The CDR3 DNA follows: TGTGCCAGCAGCCCTCGTAGCGGGAGCAATGAGCAGTTCTTC. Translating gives CASSPRSGSNEQFF.

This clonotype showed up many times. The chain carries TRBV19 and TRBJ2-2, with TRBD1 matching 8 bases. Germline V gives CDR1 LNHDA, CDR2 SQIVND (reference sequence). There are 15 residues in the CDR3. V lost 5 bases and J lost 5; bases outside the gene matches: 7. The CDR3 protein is CASSVRQGWTGELFF. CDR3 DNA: TGTGCCAGTAGTGTCAGACAGGGGTGGACCGGGGAGCTGTTTTTT.

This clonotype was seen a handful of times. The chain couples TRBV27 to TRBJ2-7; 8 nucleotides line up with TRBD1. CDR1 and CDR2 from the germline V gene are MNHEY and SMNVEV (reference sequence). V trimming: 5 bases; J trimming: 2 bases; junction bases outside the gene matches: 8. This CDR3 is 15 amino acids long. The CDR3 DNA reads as TGTGCCAGCAGTAACACAGGGGGTCCTCCCTACGAGCAGTACTTC. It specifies CASSNTGGPPYEQYF.

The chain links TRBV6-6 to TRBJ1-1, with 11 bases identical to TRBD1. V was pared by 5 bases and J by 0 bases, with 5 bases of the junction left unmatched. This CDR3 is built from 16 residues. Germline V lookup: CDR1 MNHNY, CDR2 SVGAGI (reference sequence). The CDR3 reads CASSPGTGGLNTEAFF. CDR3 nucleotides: TGTGCCAGCAGTCCCGGGACAGGGGGTCTGAACACTGAAGCTTTCTTT.

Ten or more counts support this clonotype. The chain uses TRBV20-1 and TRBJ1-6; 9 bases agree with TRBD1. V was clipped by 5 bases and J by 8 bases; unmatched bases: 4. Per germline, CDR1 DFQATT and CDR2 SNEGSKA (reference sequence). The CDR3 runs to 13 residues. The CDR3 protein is CSAGQGLDSPLHF. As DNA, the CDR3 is TGCAGTGCTGGACAGGGGTTGGATTCACCCCTCCACTTT.

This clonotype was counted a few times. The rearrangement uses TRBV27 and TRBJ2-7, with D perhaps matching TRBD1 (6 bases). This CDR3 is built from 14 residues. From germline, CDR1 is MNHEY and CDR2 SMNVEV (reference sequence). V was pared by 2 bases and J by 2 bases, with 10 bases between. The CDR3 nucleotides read TGTGCCAGCAGTTTACGCCAGGGGCCCTACGAGCAGTACTTC. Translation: CASSLRQGPYEQYF.

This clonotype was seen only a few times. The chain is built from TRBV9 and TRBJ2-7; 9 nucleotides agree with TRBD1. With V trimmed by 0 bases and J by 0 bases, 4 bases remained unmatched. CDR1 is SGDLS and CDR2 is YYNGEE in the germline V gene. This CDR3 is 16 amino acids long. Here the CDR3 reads CASSVGGTGNSYEQYF. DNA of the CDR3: TGTGCCAGCAGCGTAGGCGGGACAGGGAACTCCTACGAGCAGTACTTC.

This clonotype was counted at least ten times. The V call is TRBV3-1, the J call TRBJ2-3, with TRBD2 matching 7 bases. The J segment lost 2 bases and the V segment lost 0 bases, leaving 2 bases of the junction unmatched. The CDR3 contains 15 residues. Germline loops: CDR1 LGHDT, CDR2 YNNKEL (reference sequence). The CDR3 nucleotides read TGTGCCAGCAGCCAAGACCAGCGGGACACAGATACGCAGTATTTT. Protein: CASSQDQRDTDTQYF.

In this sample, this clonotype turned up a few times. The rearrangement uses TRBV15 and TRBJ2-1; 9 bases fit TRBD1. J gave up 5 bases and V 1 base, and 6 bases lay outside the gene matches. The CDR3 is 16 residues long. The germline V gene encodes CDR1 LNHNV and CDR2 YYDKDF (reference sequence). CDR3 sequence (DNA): TGTGCCACCAGCAGAGTCCCGGGACAGGGCCACAATGAGCAGTTCTTC. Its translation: CATSRVPGQGHNEQFF. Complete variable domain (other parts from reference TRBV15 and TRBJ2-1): DAMVIQNPRYQVTQFGKPVTLSCSQTLNHNVMYWYQQKSSQAPKLLFHYYDKDFNNEADTPDNFQSRRPNTSFCFLDIRSPGLGDTAMYLCATSRVPGQGHNEQFFGPGTRLTVL.

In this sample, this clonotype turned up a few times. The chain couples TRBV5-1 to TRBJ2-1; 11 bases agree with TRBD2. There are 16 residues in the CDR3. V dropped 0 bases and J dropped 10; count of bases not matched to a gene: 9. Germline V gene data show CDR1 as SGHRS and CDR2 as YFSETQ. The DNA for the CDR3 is TGCGCCAGCAGCTTGGCCCGCACTAGCGGGAGTGAGGAGCAGTTCTTC. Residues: CASSLARTSGSEEQFF.

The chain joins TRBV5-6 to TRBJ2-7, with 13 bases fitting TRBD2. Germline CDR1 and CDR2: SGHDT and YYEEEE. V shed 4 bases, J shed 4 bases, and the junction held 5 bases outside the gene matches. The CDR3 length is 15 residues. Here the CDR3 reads CASSGGLAGIYEQYF. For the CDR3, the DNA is TGTGCCAGCAGCGGGGGACTAGCGGGGATATACGAGCAGTACTTC.

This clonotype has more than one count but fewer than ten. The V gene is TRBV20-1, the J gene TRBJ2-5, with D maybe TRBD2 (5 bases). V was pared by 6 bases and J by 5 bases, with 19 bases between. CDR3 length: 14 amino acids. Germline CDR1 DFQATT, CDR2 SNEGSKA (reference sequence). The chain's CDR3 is CSAHKAQPGETQYF. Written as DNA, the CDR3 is TGCAGTGCCCACAAGGCTCAACCGGGGGAGACCCAGTACTTC.

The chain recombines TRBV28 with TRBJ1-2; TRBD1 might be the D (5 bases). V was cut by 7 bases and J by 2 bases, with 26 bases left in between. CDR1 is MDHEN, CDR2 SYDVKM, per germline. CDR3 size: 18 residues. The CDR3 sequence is CASIPAGQGFGGNYGYTF. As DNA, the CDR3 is TGTGCCAGCATCCCGGCGGGGCAGGGATTTGGCGGGAACTATGGCTACACCTTC.

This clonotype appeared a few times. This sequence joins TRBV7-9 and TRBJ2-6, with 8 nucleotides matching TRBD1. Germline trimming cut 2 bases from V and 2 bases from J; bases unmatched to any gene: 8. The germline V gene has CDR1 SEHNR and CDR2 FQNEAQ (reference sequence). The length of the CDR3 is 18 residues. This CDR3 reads CASSLTTGGSAGANVLTF. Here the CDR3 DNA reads TGTGCCAGCAGCTTAACTACAGGGGGTTCCGCTGGGGCCAACGTCCTGACTTTC.

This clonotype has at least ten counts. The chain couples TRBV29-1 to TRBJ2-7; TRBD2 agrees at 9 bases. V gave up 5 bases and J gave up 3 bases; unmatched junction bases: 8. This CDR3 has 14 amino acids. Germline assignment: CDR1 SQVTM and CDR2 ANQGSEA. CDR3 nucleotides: TGCAGCGTTCGGGGCGGGAGGGCCGACTACGAGCAGTACTTC. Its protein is CSVRGGRADYEQYF.

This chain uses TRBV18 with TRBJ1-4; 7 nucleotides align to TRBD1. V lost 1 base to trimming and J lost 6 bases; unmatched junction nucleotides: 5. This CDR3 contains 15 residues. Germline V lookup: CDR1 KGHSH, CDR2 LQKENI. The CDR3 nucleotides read TGTGCCAGCTCACCACTAGGGGGCTTGGATGAAAAACTGTTTTTT. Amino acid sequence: CASSPLGGLDEKLFF.

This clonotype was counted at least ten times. Here the CDR3 reads CASSRSGVYEQYF. Here the CDR3 DNA reads TGTGCCAGCAGTCGAAGCGGAGTCTACGAGCAGTACTTC. This rearrangement joins TRBV7-2 to TRBJ2-7; tentatively, D is TRBD2 (5 bases). V was pared by 6 bases and J by 3 bases, with 12 bases between. Germline V gene data show CDR1 as SGHTA and CDR2 as FQGNSA. This CDR3 has 13 amino acids.

For the CDR3, the DNA is TGCGCCAGCACCTGGTCGGCAGGGAATTCACCCCTCCACTTT. Amino acids: CASTWSAGNSPLHF. The chain recombines TRBV5-1 with TRBJ1-6; D is perhaps TRBD1 (5 bases). The CDR3 runs 14 residues. Trimming cost V 6 bases and J 7 bases, with 14 bases left between them. Germline values: CDR1 SGHRS, CDR2 YFSETQ.

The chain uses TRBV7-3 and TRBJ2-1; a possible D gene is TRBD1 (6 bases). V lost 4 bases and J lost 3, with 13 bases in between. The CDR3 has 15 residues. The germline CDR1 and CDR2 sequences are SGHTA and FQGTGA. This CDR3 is CASSYTGTSYNEQFF. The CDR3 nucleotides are TGTGCCAGCAGCTACACCGGGACAAGCTACAATGAGCAGTTCTTC.

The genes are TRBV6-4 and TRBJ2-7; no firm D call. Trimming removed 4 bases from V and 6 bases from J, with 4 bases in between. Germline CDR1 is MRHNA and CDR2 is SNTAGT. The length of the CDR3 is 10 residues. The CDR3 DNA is TGTGCCAGCAGTGGAACCGAGCAGTACTTC. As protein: CASSGTEQYF.

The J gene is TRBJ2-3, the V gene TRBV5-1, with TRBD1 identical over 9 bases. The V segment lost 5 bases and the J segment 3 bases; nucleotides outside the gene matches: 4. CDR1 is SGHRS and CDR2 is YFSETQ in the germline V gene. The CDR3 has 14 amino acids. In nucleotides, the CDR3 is TGCGCCAGCAGGTCCGGGACAGGGACAGATACGCAGTATTTT. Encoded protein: CASRSGTGTDTQYF.

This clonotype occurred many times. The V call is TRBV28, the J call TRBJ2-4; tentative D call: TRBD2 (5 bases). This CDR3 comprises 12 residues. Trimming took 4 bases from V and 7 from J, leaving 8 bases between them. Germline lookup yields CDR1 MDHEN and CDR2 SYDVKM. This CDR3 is CASSSGLNIQYF. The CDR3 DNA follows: TGTGCCAGCAGTTCCGGACTGAACATTCAGTACTTC.

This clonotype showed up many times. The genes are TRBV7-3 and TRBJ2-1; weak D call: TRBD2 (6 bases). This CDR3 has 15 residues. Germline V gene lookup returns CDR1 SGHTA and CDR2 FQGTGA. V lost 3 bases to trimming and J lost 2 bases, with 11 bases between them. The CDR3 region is CASSFAGSAYNEQFF. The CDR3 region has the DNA TGTGCCAGCAGCTTCGCGGGATCTGCCTACAATGAGCAGTTCTTC.